Listed here are 6 T cell receptor beta chains from one sample, sequenced in a study of CD8+ T cells in alopecia areata. Treatment specified: oral pan-JAK inhibitor, 5-10 mg twice daily. Isolated RNA was reverse transcribed into cDNA used as the sequencing template. Libraries were prepared by immunoSEQ multiplex PCR; TCRdb keeps only in-frame clonotypes and omits some of them. The profile covers some 180,000 clones, with around 51% appearing a single time and roughly 9.1% taken by the ten largest. Sequences were derived from CD8+ T cells sorted from blood, sampled between weeks 51 and 54, from a patient treated with tofacitinib. All receptors come from a human donor with alopecia areata.

The V call is TRBV18, the J call TRBJ1-6; D unresolved. The CDR3 sequence is 16 residues long. Germline V lookup: CDR1 KGHSH, CDR2 LQKENI. V lost 2 bases to trimming and J lost 9 bases, with 17 bases between them. Here the CDR3 reads CASSPSTGWTISPLHF. CDR3 in DNA: TGTGCCAGCTCACCAAGTACGGGGTGGACGATTTCACCCCTCCACTTT.

In its sample, this clone was seen a few times. The chain recombines TRBV2 with TRBJ2-4; D is perhaps TRBD1 or TRBD2 (5 bases each). The CDR3 has 16 amino acids. Per the germline V gene, CDR1 is SNHLY and CDR2 is FYNNEI. V lost 7 bases, J lost 3 bases, and 19 bases lay in between. CDR3 loop: CASTDPRGRSKNIQYF. The CDR3 DNA follows: TGTGCCAGCACCGACCCCCGGGGCAGGAGCAAAAACATTCAGTACTTC. Based on the CDR3 plus reference TRBV2 and TRBJ2-4, the full variable domain is EPEVTQTPSHQVTQMGQEVILRCVPISNHLYFYWYRQILGQKVEFLVSFYNNEISEKSEIFDDQFSVERPDGSNFTLKIRSTKLEDSAMYFCASTDPRGRSKNIQYFGAGTRLSVL.

J is TRBJ2-1 and V is TRBV9; 9 bases fit TRBD1. Germline V gene data show CDR1 as SGDLS and CDR2 as YYNGEE. The CDR3 sequence is 15 residues long. Trimming removed 5 bases from V and 6 bases from J; junction bases left unmatched: 9. This CDR3 is CASSETGGPSNEQFF. CDR3 in DNA: TGTGCCAGCAGTGAGACAGGGGGGCCCTCCAATGAGCAGTTCTTC.

J is TRBJ1-1 and V is TRBV7-9; 7 bases line up with TRBD1. Germline trimming cut 8 bases from V and 6 bases from J; bases unmatched to any gene: 6. From germline, CDR1 is SEHNR and CDR2 FQNEAQ (reference sequence). This CDR3 region has 12 residues. CDR3 in DNA: TGTGCCAGCTTTGAGCAGGGGGCTGAAGCTTTCTTT. Its translation: CASFEQGAEAFF. The whole variable domain, remainder taken from reference TRBV7-9 and TRBJ1-1, is DTGVSQNPRHKITKRGQNVTFRCDPISEHNRLYWYRQTLGQGPEFLTYFQNEAQLEKSRLLSDRFSAERPKGSFSTLEIQRTEQGDSAMYLCASFEQGAEAFFGQGTRLTVV.

The gene calls are TRBV27 and TRBJ2-2; 11 bases are a match to TRBD2. V was clipped by 8 bases and J by 6 bases; unmatched bases: 2. Germline-derived CDR1 and CDR2 are MNHEY and SMNVEV (reference sequence). This CDR3 comprises 13 residues. The CDR3 bases are TGTGCCAGCCATAGCGGGGGGGCCGGGGAGCTGTTTTTT. Its translation: CASHSGGAGELFF.

The J gene is TRBJ2-5, the V gene TRBV30, with D maybe TRBD2 (6 bases). V was cut by 5 bases and J by 5 bases, with 15 bases left in between. The CDR3 length is 13 residues. The germline gives CDR1 GTSNPN, CDR2 SVGIG (reference sequence). CDR3 protein: CAWGNGAGETQYF. The CDR3 bases are TGTGCCTGGGGAAATGGGGCGGGGGAGACCCAGTACTTC.